A selection of T cell receptor beta chains follows, all from one sample in a study of blood T cell repertoires in COVID-19. Clones were read by immunoSEQ multiplex PCR, and TCRdb kept only the in-frame ones, dropping some. The table has around 130,000 clones, roughly 80% seen once; the top ten hold under 2.5%. The specimen sequenced was peripheral blood. Source of these receptors: a man in his 70s with acute or convalescent COVID-19. CDR3s include the opening cysteine and the closing phenylalanine or tryptophan. The order of the fields is V gene, CDR3 length, CDR3 protein.

>TRBV18|16
CASSRGVRQGAEKLFF
>TRBV7-8|12
CASGLNRDGYTF
>TRBV7-8|15
CASSPGTGIFYEQYF
>TRBV19|17
CASSYGQARLSGNTIYF
>TRBV5-1|15
CASSSGQGARDGYTF
>TRBV4-2|16
CASSQETAQIDQPQHF
>TRBV28|13
CASSFERSYEAFF
>TRBV29-1|13
CSVEEGTGVGAFF
>TRBV5-1|14
CASSLAGQGETQYF
>TRBV15|17
CATSRGTSGGIQETQYF
>TRBV6-5|14
CASSKTGGNTEAFF
>TRBV4-2|14
CASSQVSSGNTIYF
>TRBV6-5|14
CATTTGSSNQPQHF
>TRBV27|17
CASSLRKRGSYNSPLHF
>TRBV10-3|14
CAISESQGANGYTF
>TRBV5-3|14
CARSPFWCIQGLFF
>TRBV5-6|15
CATSGAGTGLYGYTF
>TRBV19|13
CASSAPGAYGYTF
>TRBV9|16
CASSQEPSGEYNEQFF
>TRBV5-1|15
CASSGLGQGSNEQFF
>TRBV27|13
CASSGQGTHEQYF
>TRBV3-1/TRBV3-2|13
CASSQVRGEKLFF
>TRBV2|16
CASSPRSGVYQETQYF
>TRBV19|14
CASSIALTGTEAFF
>TRBV7-2|13
CASSPWTEETQYF
>TRBV6-6|15
CASSYSREFGNTIYF
>TRBV7-2|18
CASSGFRRGRANTGELFF
>TRBV30|14
CAWGRGTSSYEQYF
>TRBV5-1|15
CASSLRASGGTVQYF
>TRBV6-6|18
CASSLLDTWRSSGNTIYF
>TRBV6-1|16
CASSEARTGARETQYF
>TRBV5-1|16
CASSPTTGGYNSPLHF
>TRBV5-1|14
CASSLTGNTGELFF
>TRBV4-1|17
CASSQARLAANTGELFF
>TRBV6-4|13
CASSQTGGRGYTF
>TRBV6-1|15
CASSESLSYNSPLHF
>TRBV28|14
CASSSPTGVYEQYF
>TRBV7-2|15
CASSLGGRNTGELFF
>TRBV13|13
CASGSGGEGTQYF
>TRBV28|17
CASSMRRVGGPSKKLFF
>TRBV5-6|12
CASSLWDSSYTF
>TRBV28|14
CASSLDRSRYEQYF
>TRBV18|16
CASSPGQLSSYNEQFF
>TRBV3-1/TRBV3-2|17
CASSRTSGGTRTDTQYF
>TRBV19|15
CASSPGQGFNQPQHF
>TRBV27|14
CASSLGRGRQPQHF
>TRBV9|13
CASSVGDQNTQYF
>TRBV25-1|13
CASSPRGDYGYTF
>TRBV3-1/TRBV3-2|14
CASSRTSGQETQYF
>TRBV7-2|14
CASSSLAGTYGQYF
>TRBV6-1|15
CASSEGQATNEKLFF
>TRBV4-2|16
CASSPPGTANTGELFF
>TRBV9|13
CASSVRGGYGYTF